A selection of T cell receptor beta chains follows, all from one sample in a study of naive and memory T cell subsets. One entry per CDR3 protein, called by TCRdb with MiXCR from the UMI-ligation and nested PCR reads. The sample lists approximately 30,000 distinct CDR3 sequences; roughly 5.5% were seen once. Sequencing used blood. The receptors originated from an adult in good health. The CDR3 runs from the conserved cysteine through the conserved F or W. D genes are given only for firm matches. Clone size is given for some rows only: seen once, a few or many times, or a class if the clone is expanded.

clone size: many
V gene: TRBV6-5
J gene: TRBJ2-2
D gene: -
CDR3 DNA: TGTGCCAGCAGTACCAGCCACGGGGAGCTGTTTTTT
CDR3 protein: CASSTSHGELFF

clone size: many
V gene: TRBV6-5
J gene: TRBJ2-1
D gene: TRBD2
CDR3 DNA: TGTGCCAGCAGTTACGGGCTAAGCGGGAGTAGGCAGTTCTTC
CDR3 protein: CASSYGLSGSRQFF

clone size: many
V gene: TRBV29-1
J gene: TRBJ2-1
D gene: TRBD2
CDR3 DNA: TGCAGCGTGACCGGGACTAGCGAACAAGTCTACAATGAGCAGTTCTTC
CDR3 protein: CSVTGTSEQVYNEQFF

clone size: few
V gene: TRBV28
J gene: TRBJ1-2
D gene: -
CDR3 DNA: TGTGCCAATTTGGACGAGAACTATGGCTACACCTTC
CDR3 protein: CANLDENYGYTF

clone size: many
V gene: TRBV11-2
J gene: TRBJ2-1
D gene: TRBD2
CDR3 DNA: TGTGCCAGCAGACCTACTAGCGGGGTTAACAATGAGCAGTTCTTC
CDR3 protein: CASRPTSGVNNEQFF

clone size: many
V gene: TRBV6-5
J gene: TRBJ2-1
D gene: -
CDR3 DNA: TGTGCCAGCAGTTCGCCGGTCAATGAGCAGTTCTTC
CDR3 protein: CASSSPVNEQFF

clone size: -
V gene: TRBV27
J gene: TRBJ1-1
D gene: -
CDR3 DNA: TGTGCCAGCAGCCTTGAGTACACTGAAGCTTTCTTT
CDR3 protein: CASSLEYTEAFF

clone size: many
V gene: TRBV7-2
J gene: TRBJ2-4
D gene: -
CDR3 DNA: TGTGCCAGCAGCTTAGTGGAACAGGGTGAAAACATTCAGTACTTC
CDR3 protein: CASSLVEQGENIQYF

clone size: many
V gene: TRBV5-1
J gene: TRBJ2-7
D gene: -
CDR3 DNA: TGCGCCAGCAGCTTGGATCAGGGCCCTTCCTACGAGCAGTACTTC
CDR3 protein: CASSLDQGPSYEQYF

clone size: -
V gene: TRBV28
J gene: TRBJ1-1
D gene: -
CDR3 DNA: TGTGCCAGCAGTTTCTGGCAGGGCCCGAACACTGAAGCTTTCTTT
CDR3 protein: CASSFWQGPNTEAFF

clone size: many
V gene: TRBV4-2
J gene: TRBJ2-5
D gene: TRBD2
CDR3 DNA: TGTGCCAGCAGCCAAGACCCTAGCGGGAGTACCCAAGAGACCCAGTACTTC
CDR3 protein: CASSQDPSGSTQETQYF

clone size: many
V gene: TRBV9
J gene: TRBJ2-3
D gene: -
CDR3 DNA: TGTGCCAGCAGCGTAGCTCCCGGGAAAGATACGCAGTATTTT
CDR3 protein: CASSVAPGKDTQYF

clone size: many
V gene: TRBV7-3
J gene: TRBJ1-5
D gene: -
CDR3 DNA: TGTGCCAGCAGCTTCATCGCTGATCAGCCCCAGCATTTT
CDR3 protein: CASSFIADQPQHF

clone size: many
V gene: TRBV7-2
J gene: TRBJ1-1
D gene: -
CDR3 DNA: TGTGCCAGCAGCTTAGAGCAGGGTCTAATCGTTACTGAAGCTTTCTTT
CDR3 protein: CASSLEQGLIVTEAFF

clone size: many
V gene: TRBV30
J gene: TRBJ1-1
D gene: -
CDR3 DNA: TGTGCCTGGGCTCAGACCGGCGGCTCTGAAGCTTTCTTT
CDR3 protein: CAWAQTGGSEAFF